The clone carrying this T cell receptor beta chain has only a few counts. Its antigen is still unknown. CDR1 SQVTM and CDR2 ANQGSEA come from the germline V gene. The CDR3 has 15 amino acids. V was cut by 4 bases and J by 4 bases, with 20 bases left in between. Only in-frame clones appear in the TCRdb table, and some are missing; sequencing was by immunoSEQ multiplex PCR. The sample has roughly 80,000 clones; around 78% are singletons. This specimen comes from a study of radiotherapy plus CTLA-4 blockade in lung cancer. Overall study results and limits: Expansion of tumor-derived TCR clones was observed in blood after radiotherapy plus ipilimumab.

This sequence originates from a human donor with non-small cell lung cancer who had a partial response to radiotherapy plus ipilimumab. Some clones in this sample may be carry-over from other donors' samples. The material sequenced was peripheral blood, taken from a patient treated with radiotherapy plus ipilimumab. The chain joins TRBV29-1 to TRBJ2-7; D unresolved. CDR3: CSVAGQSPRVYEQYF. The CDR3 DNA follows: TGCAGCGTTGCGGGTCAGTCCCCCCGGGTGTACGAGCAGTACTTC.